What follows are 26 T cell receptor beta chains derived from one specimen sequenced in a study of T cell clonotyping in hematopoietic cell transplantation. Produced via immunoSEQ multiplex PCR; TCRdb's table is partial and in-frame only. The sample lists roughly 11,000 clones, 75% to 90% seen once, with less than 20% in the top ten. The sequenced sample was PBMCs, obtained 100 days after allogeneic stem cell transplant. These TCRs come from a female patient between 55 and 75 years old who had an allogeneic stem cell transplant from an unrelated donor, so the T cells may come from the graft donor. Some clones in this sample may be carry-over from other donors' samples.

V and J are TRBV5-1 and TRBJ1-2; a weak D match, TRBD1 (6 bases). The CDR3 totals 14 residues. The V gene lost 5 bases and the J gene lost 6 bases, with 17 bases spanning the gap. Germline V gene data show CDR1 as SGHRS and CDR2 as YFSETQ. CDR3 sequence: CASRSREGVHGYTF. CDR3 in DNA: TGCGCCAGCAGGTCAAGAGAGGGGGTCCATGGCTACACCTTC.

The chain joins TRBV28 to TRBJ2-7; a weak D match, TRBD2 (7 bases). The CDR3 is made up of 11 amino acids. The V end was cut by 8 bases, the J end by 7 bases, with 12 bases between. The germline gives CDR1 MDHEN, CDR2 SYDVKM. Written as DNA, the CDR3 is TGTGCCAGCGGGGGGGCGCTTGAGCAGTACTTC. Protein sequence: CASGGALEQYF.

The rearrangement links TRBV7-6 to TRBJ1-5, with D hard to call. V was cut by 0 bases and J by 4 bases, with 10 bases left in between. This CDR3 has 15 amino acids. Germline assignment: CDR1 SGHVS and CDR2 FNYEAQ. The CDR3 loop is CASSLASGLNQPQHF. Written as DNA, the CDR3 is TGTGCCAGCAGCTTAGCTTCGGGGTTGAATCAGCCCCAGCATTTT.

This sequence joins TRBV29-1 and TRBJ2-7; 11 bases align to TRBD2. Per the germline V gene, CDR1 is SQVTM and CDR2 is ANQGSEA. V shed 5 bases and J 0 bases; nucleotides not matched to a gene: 15. CDR3 length equals 18 residues. CDR3 coding DNA: TGCAGCGTTAAAATTAGGACTAGCGGGTTCACTCTCTCCTACGAGCAGTACTTC. This translates into CSVKIRTSGFTLSYEQYF.

V usage is TRBV5-5 and J usage is TRBJ1-1; D is perhaps TRBD1 (6 bases). CDR1 SGHKS and CDR2 YYEKEE come from the germline V gene (reference sequence). Trimming pared 0 bases from V and 3 bases from J, leaving 12 bases between. This CDR3 contains 15 residues. The CDR3 loop reads CASSLDVGADTEAFF. The DNA of the CDR3 is TGTGCCAGCAGCTTGGATGTGGGGGCGGACACTGAAGCTTTCTTT.

The chain is built from TRBV5-1 and TRBJ2-5; no clear D. The length of the CDR3 is 19 residues. Deletions cut 0 bases from V and 5 bases from J, with 26 bases between. Germline assignment: CDR1 SGHRS and CDR2 YFSETQ. CDR3 DNA: TGCGCCAGCAGCTTGGCCTACCGGAGTGAAAGGATAGGCAAGGAGACCCAGTACTTC. It translates to CASSLAYRSERIGKETQYF. The complete variable domain, with remaining parts taken from reference TRBV5-1 and TRBJ2-5, reads KAGVTQTPRYLIKTRGQQVTLSCSPISGHRSVSWYQQTPGQGLQFLFEYFSETQRNKGNFPGRFSGRQFSNSRSEMNVSTLELGDSALYLCASSLAYRSERIGKETQYFGPGTRLLVL.

This clone was observed a handful of times. V gene TRBV28 combines with J gene TRBJ1-3; no firm D call. The germline V gene encodes CDR1 MDHEN and CDR2 SYDVKM. This CDR3 has 16 residues. Trimming left V 6 bases short and J 0 bases short, with 15 bases between. The CDR3 DNA is TGTGCCAGCAGGCTATTATTGGGAGGCTCTGGAAACACCATATATTTT. This encodes CASRLLLGGSGNTIYF.

This chain links TRBV7-9 with TRBJ2-7, with no clear D. The CDR3 is 11 amino acids. The germline gives CDR1 SEHNR, CDR2 FQNEAQ (reference sequence). V was trimmed by 3 bases and J by 8 bases, leaving 8 bases between them. The CDR3, as DNA: TGTGCCAGCAGCTTCTCGCCCCAGCAGTACTTC. This codes for CASSFSPQQYF.

The chain has TRBV6-1 and TRBJ1-5; D is unclear. Germline CDR1 MNHNS, CDR2 SASEGT. Trimming removed 8 bases from V and 4 bases from J, with 9 bases in between. This CDR3 region has 12 residues. The CDR3 DNA reads as TGTGCCAGCCGGGCCACTAATCAGCCCCAGCATTTT. Protein sequence: CASRATNQPQHF.

This sequence joins TRBV5-1 and TRBJ1-4; no definite D call. Trimming stripped 7 bases from V and 3 bases from J, with 22 bases between. This CDR3 is built from 17 residues. CDR1 and CDR2 (germline): SGHRS, YFSETQ. The CDR3 DNA reads TGCGCCAGCGAGGGAGGATCTTCGTCGCGGGCTAATGAAAAACTGTTTTTT. Protein product: CASEGGSSSRANEKLFF.

The CDR3 sequence: CASSGSGTTQETQYF. CDR3 DNA sequence: TGTGCCAGCAGCGGGTCAGGTACCACACAAGAGACCCAGTACTTC. The chain uses TRBV9 and TRBJ2-5; D is undetermined. Germline V gives CDR1 SGDLS, CDR2 YYNGEE. The V and J ends lost 3 bases and 2 bases respectively, with 14 bases between them. CDR3 length equals 15 residues.

The chain carries TRBV29-1 and TRBJ1-4; 7 bases line up with TRBD1. The CDR3 is made up of 15 amino acids. V shed 6 bases and J 8 bases; nucleotides not matched to a gene: 15. Germline V gene lookup returns CDR1 SQVTM and CDR2 ANQGSEA. CDR3 loop: CSVGRQGVVGEKLFF. In nucleotides, the CDR3 is TGCAGCGTCGGACGGCAGGGGGTTGTCGGGGAAAAACTGTTTTTT.

The chain is built from TRBV29-1 and TRBJ2-2, with D tentatively TRBD1 (5 bases). Germline V CDR1 and CDR2: SQVTM, ANQGSEA. The CDR3 has 13 amino acids. The germline V and J ends were trimmed by 6 bases and 5 bases, with 13 bases remaining between them. CDR3 in DNA: TGCAGCGTGAACCAGGGTGGGACCGGGGAGCTGTTTTTT. It is translated as CSVNQGGTGELFF.

The chain couples TRBV9 to TRBJ2-7; 9 bases match TRBD2. V dropped 4 bases and J dropped 2; count of bases not matched to a gene: 4. CDR3 length: 14 amino acids. Per germline, CDR1 SGDLS and CDR2 YYNGEE. The CDR3 DNA reads as TGTGCCAGCAGCCCCCGCGGGAGGGCCTACGAGCAGTACTTC. Translating it yields CASSPRGRAYEQYF.

The chain links TRBV29-1 to TRBJ2-3; D uncertain. This CDR3 has 13 residues. CDR1 SQVTM and CDR2 ANQGSEA come from the germline V gene. Trimming removed 7 bases at V and 6 bases at J, with 17 bases between. The CDR3 loop reads CSARGPNGDTQYF. The CDR3, as DNA: TGCAGCGCCCGTGGGCCCAACGGGGATACGCAGTATTTT.

The chain employs TRBV5-1 and TRBJ1-1, with D hard to call. Germline lookup yields CDR1 SGHRS and CDR2 YFSETQ. Trimming took 0 bases from V and 4 from J, leaving 19 bases between them. The CDR3 sequence is 17 residues long. CDR3: CASSLDIVVARGTEAFF. The CDR3 DNA sequence: TGCGCCAGCAGCTTGGATATTGTGGTGGCCCGGGGCACTGAAGCTTTCTTT.

The V and J genes are TRBV27 and TRBJ1-5; 8 bases agree with TRBD1. Per the germline V gene, CDR1 is MNHEY and CDR2 is SMNVEV (reference sequence). V was pared by 6 bases and J by 4 bases, with 5 bases of the junction left unmatched. This CDR3 is built from 14 residues. CDR3: CASRTGVMNQPQHF. The CDR3 region has the DNA TGTGCCAGCAGGACAGGGGTTATGAATCAGCCCCAGCATTTT.

The chain recombines TRBV5-6 with TRBJ1-3; no clear D gene. The CDR3 totals 12 residues. Germline V CDR1 and CDR2: SGHDT, YYEEEE. Trimming removed 0 bases from V and 4 bases from J, with 2 bases in between. Here the CDR3 reads CASSLVGNTIYF. CDR3 nucleotide sequence: TGTGCCAGCAGCTTGGTCGGAAACACCATATATTTT.

This sequence joins TRBV19 and TRBJ1-4; 7 nucleotides align to TRBD1. The trim removed 9 bases at V and 5 bases at J, leaving 6 bases unmatched. CDR3 length: 13 residues. Germline CDR1 and CDR2: LNHDA and SQIVND (reference sequence). In DNA, the CDR3 is TGTGCCAGCTCCGGGACAGTCAATGAAAAACTGTTTTTT. Its translation is CASSGTVNEKLFF.

The V gene is TRBV7-3, the J gene TRBJ1-2, with 10 nucleotides matching TRBD1. The CDR3 is made up of 13 amino acids. Germline lookup yields CDR1 SGHTA and CDR2 FQGTGA. V shed 3 bases and J 8 bases; nucleotides not matched to a gene: 3. The CDR3 coding sequence is TGTGCCAGCAGCTTCAGACAGGGGGCGGGCTACACCTTC. Translating it yields CASSFRQGAGYTF.

The genes are TRBV4-1 and TRBJ1-4, with unresolved D. There are 14 residues in the CDR3. With 5 bases removed from V and 7 bases from J, the gap between germline ends came to 14 bases. The V gene's germline CDR1 is MGHRA and CDR2 YSYEKL. CDR3 sequence: CASSNGPRSEKLFF. The CDR3, as DNA: TGCGCCAGCAGCAACGGCCCGAGGAGTGAAAAACTGTTTTTT.

The CDR3 sequence is CASSYRGNEQFF. The CDR3 DNA reads TGTGCCAGCAGTTACCGGGGCAATGAGCAGTTCTTC. This sequence joins TRBV6-5 and TRBJ2-1, with D maybe TRBD2 (5 bases). Trimming shortened V by 2 bases and J by 6 bases, and 5 bases separated the two germline ends. Germline V CDR1 and CDR2: MNHEY, SVGAGI. The CDR3 has 12 residues.

The sample holds a few counts of this clone. The chain uses TRBV18 and TRBJ2-7; 7 bases are a match to TRBD1. This CDR3 is 16 amino acids long. Germline CDR1 KGHSH, CDR2 LQKENI. The ends lost 1 base at V and 3 bases at J; junction bases unmatched: 9. Here the CDR3 DNA reads TGTGCCAGCTCACCACAGGACAGGCTTCGTCTCTACGAGCAGTACTTC. Amino acids: CASSPQDRLRLYEQYF.

This clone was detected only a few times. The chain is built from TRBV6-5 and TRBJ2-1; 9 nucleotides match TRBD2. V was clipped by 4 bases and J by 3 bases; unmatched bases: 4. In germline, CDR1 is MNHEY, CDR2 SVGAGI. The CDR3 has 15 amino acids. The CDR3 sequence: CASSSLAGFYNEQFF. CDR3 coding DNA: TGTGCCAGCAGTTCCCTAGCGGGGTTCTACAATGAGCAGTTCTTC.

This sequence joins TRBV27 and TRBJ2-2, with 10 bases lining up with TRBD1. Per germline, CDR1 MNHEY and CDR2 SMNVEV (reference sequence). V was clipped by 10 bases and J by 4 bases; unmatched bases: 12. The CDR3 length is 16 residues. The CDR3 DNA is TGTGCCACGGAAAAGGGACAGGGGATTGGCACCGGGGAGCTGTTTTTT. The encoded protein is CATEKGQGIGTGELFF.

The chain combines TRBV7-9 with TRBJ2-7; 10 bases match TRBD2. CDR1 and CDR2 from the germline V gene are SEHNR and FQNEAQ (reference sequence). The CDR3 is 15 amino acids. The V segment lost 4 bases and the J segment 4 bases; nucleotides outside the gene matches: 7. In DNA, the CDR3 is TGTGCCAGCAGCTCGTTTAGCGGGAGGTCGTACGAGCAGTACTTC. Its protein product is CASSSFSGRSYEQYF.